Listed here are 27 T cell receptor beta chains from one sample, sequenced in a study of vaccination effects on CD4 cells after COVID-19. The antigens of these receptors remain unknown. Antigen-specific CD4+ T cells were first expanded with viral peptide pools by the ViraFEST assay and only then sequenced. CD4+ T cell isolation took place after approximately ten days of culture. Each person got two doses of an mRNA SARS-CoV-2 vaccine, BNT162b2 or mRNA-1273. The assay was immunoSEQ multiplex PCR, and TCRdb's table has in-frame clones only and misses some. The table has approximately 26,000 clones, approximately 79% seen once; the top ten hold under 7%. Sequenced material: CD4+ T cells from PBMCs cultured with SARS-CoV-2 spike peptides, taken after COVID-19 vaccination. These receptors all stem from a human donor who received a COVID-19 vaccine. Some clones in this sample may be carry-over from other donors' samples.

This clone occurred once. The gene calls are TRBV5-1 and TRBJ2-5; 8 bases match TRBD1. The J segment lost 2 bases and the V segment lost 0 bases, leaving 9 bases of the junction unmatched. Germline CDR1 reads SGHRS; CDR2 reads YFSETQ. The length of the CDR3 is 17 residues. The CDR3 coding sequence is TGCGCCAGCAGCTTGGCCGGGACAGGTACTCTTCAAGAGACCCAGTACTTC. It is translated as CASSLAGTGTLQETQYF. The whole variable domain, filled in from reference TRBV5-1 and TRBJ2-5, reads KAGVTQTPRYLIKTRGQQVTLSCSPISGHRSVSWYQQTPGQGLQFLFEYFSETQRNKGNFPGRFSGRQFSNSRSEMNVSTLELGDSALYLCASSLAGTGTLQETQYFGPGTRLLVL.

The chain recombines TRBV28 with TRBJ2-7; D unresolved. The length of the CDR3 is 12 residues. Trimming pared 2 bases from V and 3 bases from J, leaving 5 bases between. The V gene's germline CDR1 is MDHEN and CDR2 SYDVKM. The CDR3 protein is CASSLGDYEQYV. The CDR3 nucleotides are TGTGCCAGCAGTTTAGGAGACTACGAGCAGTACGTC.

The chain couples TRBV28 to TRBJ2-7; 8 bases fit TRBD1. The CDR3 length is 15 residues. Losses at the gene ends were 6 bases for V and 4 bases for J; bases not matched to a gene: 11. Germline V lookup: CDR1 MDHEN, CDR2 SYDVKM. Written as DNA, the CDR3 is TGTGCCAGCAGCCCGGCCGGGACAGGTGATTACGAGCAGTACGTC. Its protein is CASSPAGTGDYEQYV.

In this sample, this clone turned up once. The V gene is TRBV5-5, the J gene TRBJ1-3, with D unresolved. Trimming left V 0 bases short and J 3 bases short, with 13 bases between. In germline, CDR1 is SGHKS, CDR2 YYEKEE (reference sequence). The CDR3 has 16 residues. The CDR3 loop reads CASSLELTLLGNTIYF. CDR3 bases: TGTGCCAGCAGCTTGGAGTTGACCCTACTTGGAAACACCATATATTTT.

The chain uses TRBV7-2 and TRBJ1-2; D remains unclear. V gave up 4 bases and J gave up 7 bases, with 7 bases separating them. This CDR3 has 11 amino acids. Germline V gene data show CDR1 as SGHTA and CDR2 as FQGNSA. The CDR3 DNA reads as TGTGCCAGCAGCTCCGACACTGGCTACACCTTC. Translation: CASSSDTGYTF.

The V and J genes are TRBV10-3 and TRBJ1-1; D is undetermined. With 0 bases removed from V and 0 bases from J, the gap between germline ends came to 5 bases. CDR1 is ENHRY and CDR2 is SYGVKD in the germline V gene. This CDR3 has 14 amino acids. CDR3 bases: TGTGCCATCAGTGAGTCGAAACTGAACACTGAAGCTTTCTTT. Encoded protein: CAISESKLNTEAFF.

This clone appeared once. J is TRBJ2-4 and V is TRBV5-1; perhaps TRBD1 as D (6 bases). The CDR3 length is 14 residues. Germline V gene lookup returns CDR1 SGHRS and CDR2 YFSETQ. Trimming took off 1 base at V and 5 bases at J, with 10 bases between the two ends. CDR3 sequence: CASSLLSGENIQYF. The CDR3 DNA sequence: TGCGCCAGCAGCTTGTTGTCAGGGGAAAACATTCAGTACTTC.

The rearrangement links TRBV29-1 to TRBJ2-1; D might be TRBD1 (6 bases). V was pared by 7 bases and J by 8 bases, with 12 bases between. This CDR3 is built from 11 residues. Germline assignment: CDR1 SQVTM and CDR2 ANQGSEA. CDR3 region: CSANRVHEQFF. CDR3 in DNA: TGCAGCGCGAACAGGGTACATGAGCAGTTCTTC.

Sample share makes this clone medium-sized. The V gene is TRBV5-4, the J gene TRBJ1-2, with TRBD1 matching 9 bases. The CDR3 has 15 amino acids. Germline assignment: CDR1 SGHNT and CDR2 YYREEE (reference sequence). With V trimmed by 4 bases and J by 12 bases, 16 bases remained unmatched. The CDR3 sequence is CASSPVSGTGIVNTF. The DNA for the CDR3 is TGTGCCAGCAGCCCAGTAAGTGGGACAGGGATCGTTAACACCTTC.

In this sample, this clone turned up a few times. CDR3 in amino acids: CASSTQTGFADTQYF. The CDR3, as DNA: TGTGCCAGCAGCACCCAGACAGGGTTCGCAGATACGCAGTATTTT. V and J are TRBV7-6 and TRBJ2-3; 7 positions agree with TRBD1. Trimming removed 5 bases from V and 4 bases from J; junction bases left unmatched: 9. The CDR3 is 15 residues long. The germline CDR1 and CDR2 sequences are SGHVS and FNYEAQ.

This chain connects TRBV7-8 to TRBJ2-3; 8 bases match TRBD1. V was pared by 6 bases and J by 5 bases, with 4 bases of the junction left unmatched. The CDR3 covers 13 residues. Looked up from germline, CDR1 is SGHVS and CDR2 is FQNEAQ. CDR3 sequence (DNA): TGTGCCAGCAGGCGGACAGGGCAAGATACGCAGTATTTT. Translating gives CASRRTGQDTQYF.

J is TRBJ1-2 and V is TRBV3-1 (or the pseudogene TRBV3-2), with D possibly TRBD1 on 5 matching bases. Deletions cut 3 bases from V and 2 bases from J, with 7 bases between. The CDR3 contains 13 residues. Germline CDR1 LGHDT, CDR2 YNNKEL (reference sequence). The DNA for the CDR3 is TGTGCCAGCAGCCATCGGGGGAACTATGGCTACACCTTC. Amino acids: CASSHRGNYGYTF.

The chain joins TRBV19 to TRBJ1-1, with D tentatively TRBD1 (5 bases). Trimming cost V 4 bases and J 0 bases, with 15 bases left between them. This CDR3 contains 16 residues. Germline values: CDR1 LNHDA, CDR2 SQIVND (reference sequence). The CDR3, as DNA: TGTGCCAGTAGTAGAGGGCCCGGGACGATGAACACTGAAGCTTTCTTT. It yields the protein CASSRGPGTMNTEAFF.

Here the CDR3 DNA reads TGTGCCAGCAGCTCCCGAGGCTCTGGGGCCAACGTCCTGACTTTC. This sequence encodes CASSSRGSGANVLTF. The chain carries TRBV11-2 and TRBJ2-6; D gene uncertain. Looked up from germline, CDR1 is SGHAT and CDR2 is FQNNGV. Trimming stripped 4 bases from V and 0 bases from J, with 7 bases between. The CDR3 spans 15 residues.

CDR3 in DNA: TGTGCCAGCAGCAGACTGGCAGGGGGCTTCGGGTATGGCTACACCTTC. It encodes CASSRLAGGFGYGYTF. The J gene is TRBJ1-2, the V gene TRBV9; 8 positions match TRBD1. Germline V gene sequence: CDR1 SGDLS, CDR2 YYNGEE. Unmatched junction bases numbered 13, after V lost 4 bases and J lost 5 bases. CDR3 size: 16 residues.

V gene TRBV30 combines with J gene TRBJ1-6, with 8 bases aligning to TRBD1. CDR1 is GTSNPN and CDR2 is SVGIG in the germline V gene (reference sequence). This CDR3 spans 13 amino acids. Germline trimming cut 0 bases from V and 10 bases from J; bases unmatched to any gene: 2. The DNA for the CDR3 is TGTGCCTGGAGTGTACAGGGGGGGTCACCCCTCCACTTT. This sequence encodes CAWSVQGGSPLHF.

This chain links TRBV19 with TRBJ1-6; TRBD1 is a possible D gene (6 bases). The germline CDR1 and CDR2 sequences are LNHDA and SQIVND (reference sequence). The CDR3 loop spans 16 amino acids. V dropped 5 bases and J dropped 6 bases, with 17 bases sitting between them. The CDR3 DNA reads TGTGCCAGTAGTGGTGGGGCAGGGGCACGTAATTCACCCCTCCACTTT. The encoded protein is CASSGGAGARNSPLHF.

The chain combines TRBV19 with TRBJ1-1; D call uncertain. The germline V and J ends were trimmed by 6 bases and 0 bases, with 8 bases remaining between them. The CDR3 sequence is 13 residues long. The germline CDR1 and CDR2 sequences are LNHDA and SQIVND (reference sequence). The CDR3 is CASRTVMNTEAFF. The DNA for the CDR3 is TGTGCCAGTAGAACAGTCATGAACACTGAAGCTTTCTTT. The variable domain in full, completed from reference TRBV19 and TRBJ1-1, reads DGGITQSPKYLFRKEGQNVTLSCEQNLNHDAMYWYRQDPGQGLRLIYYSQIVNDFQKGDIAEGYSVSREKKESFPLTVTSAQKNPTAFYLCASRTVMNTEAFFGQGTRLTVV.

The chain is built from TRBV27 and TRBJ2-7; D could derive from TRBD1 or TRBD2 (6 bases each). The germline CDR1 and CDR2 sequences are MNHEY and SMNVEV (reference sequence). There are 16 residues in the CDR3. Trimming removed 8 bases from V and 0 bases from J, with 20 bases in between. The CDR3 loop reads CASSRGFGGGSYEQYV. As DNA, the CDR3 is TGTGCCAGCTCCCGGGGATTCGGGGGCGGCTCCTACGAGCAGTACGTC.

The CDR3 sequence: CASSVGAGLGNNYGYTF. The CDR3 coding sequence is TGTGCCAGCAGCGTAGGGGCAGGGTTGGGAAATAACTATGGCTACACCTTC. The chain couples TRBV9 to TRBJ1-2; the D gene is possibly TRBD1 (5 bases). The V end lost 0 bases, the J end lost 1 base, and 16 bases lay between the germline ends. CDR1 and CDR2 from the germline V gene are SGDLS and YYNGEE. This CDR3 region has 17 residues.

The chain uses TRBV5-1 and TRBJ2-1, with 13 bases identical to TRBD2. This CDR3 region has 16 residues. Germline loops: CDR1 SGHRS, CDR2 YFSETQ. V lost 1 base, J lost 7 bases, and 5 bases stayed unmatched. In nucleotides, the CDR3 is TGCGCCAGCAGCTTGTCCGGGACTAGCGGGATGAATGAGCAGTTCTTC. It yields the protein CASSLSGTSGMNEQFF.

The gene calls are TRBV9 and TRBJ2-2; 9 nucleotides agree with TRBD1. With V trimmed by 3 bases and J by 4 bases, 4 bases remained unmatched. Germline assignment: CDR1 SGDLS and CDR2 YYNGEE. The CDR3 is made up of 15 amino acids. CDR3 amino acids: CASSATGGSTGELFF. In DNA, the CDR3 is TGTGCCAGCAGCGCGACAGGGGGGAGCACCGGGGAGCTGTTTTTT. The full variable domain, rest sourced from reference TRBV9 and TRBJ2-2, is DSGVTQTPKHLITATGQRVTLRCSPRSGDLSVYWYQQSLDQGLQFLIQYYNGEERAKGNILERFSAQQFPDLHSELNLSSLELGDSALYFCASSATGGSTGELFFGEGSRLTVL.

V and J are TRBV9 and TRBJ1-3; D is possibly TRBD1 (6 bases). The CDR3 totals 14 residues. Trimming took 2 bases from V and 3 from J, leaving 9 bases between them. Germline V gene lookup returns CDR1 SGDLS and CDR2 YYNGEE. Here the CDR3 reads CASSVGGLGNTIYF. CDR3 nucleotide sequence: TGTGCCAGCAGCGTGGGGGGGCTTGGAAACACCATATATTTT.

This sequence joins TRBV5-1 and TRBJ1-1; D might be TRBD1 (5 bases). This CDR3 comprises 14 residues. The V and J ends lost 4 bases and 4 bases respectively, with 14 bases between them. Germline CDR1 SGHRS, CDR2 YFSETQ. CDR3 residues: CASSPPAGGTEAFF. The DNA of the CDR3 is TGCGCCAGCAGCCCGCCCGCGGGGGGCACTGAAGCTTTCTTT.

The chain links TRBV3-1 (or the pseudogene TRBV3-2) to TRBJ1-3; tentatively, D is TRBD1 (6 bases). The CDR3 contains 16 residues. V was pared by 2 bases and J by 2 bases, with 13 bases between. From germline, CDR1 is LGHDT and CDR2 YNNKEL (reference sequence). The CDR3 coding sequence is TGTGCCAGCAGCCAACCAGACAGGATAGCTGGAAACACCATATATTTT. Translation gives CASSQPDRIAGNTIYF.

The V and J genes are TRBV19 and TRBJ1-4; perhaps TRBD1 as D (6 bases). This CDR3 has 15 amino acids. The V gene's germline CDR1 is LNHDA and CDR2 SQIVND (reference sequence). Trimming took 3 bases from V and 4 from J, leaving 12 bases between them. This chain's CDR3 is CASSMRNRDNEKLFF. The CDR3 nucleotides read TGTGCCAGTAGTATGCGGAACAGGGATAATGAAAAACTGTTTTTT.

The rearrangement links TRBV11-2 to TRBJ2-6, with no clear D. CDR3 length: 17 amino acids. Trimming pared 0 bases from V and 0 bases from J, leaving 9 bases between. CDR1 is SGHAT and CDR2 is FQNNGV in the germline V gene. The CDR3 reads CASSLDHQASGANVLTF. For the CDR3, the DNA is TGTGCCAGCAGCTTAGATCATCAGGCCTCTGGGGCCAACGTCCTGACTTTC.